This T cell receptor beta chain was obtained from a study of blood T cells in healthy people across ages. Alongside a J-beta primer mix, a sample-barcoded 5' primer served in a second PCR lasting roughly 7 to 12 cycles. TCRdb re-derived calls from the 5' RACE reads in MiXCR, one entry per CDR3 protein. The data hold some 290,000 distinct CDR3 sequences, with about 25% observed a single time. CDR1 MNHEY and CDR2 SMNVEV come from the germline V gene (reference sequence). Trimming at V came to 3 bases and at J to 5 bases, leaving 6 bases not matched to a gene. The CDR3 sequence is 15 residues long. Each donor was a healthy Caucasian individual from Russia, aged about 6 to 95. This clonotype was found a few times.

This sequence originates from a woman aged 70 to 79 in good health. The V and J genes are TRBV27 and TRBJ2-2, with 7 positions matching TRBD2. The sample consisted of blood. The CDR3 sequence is CASSFTGGWTGELFF. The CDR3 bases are TGTGCCAGCAGTTTTACGGGAGGATGGACCGGGGAGCTGTTTTTT.